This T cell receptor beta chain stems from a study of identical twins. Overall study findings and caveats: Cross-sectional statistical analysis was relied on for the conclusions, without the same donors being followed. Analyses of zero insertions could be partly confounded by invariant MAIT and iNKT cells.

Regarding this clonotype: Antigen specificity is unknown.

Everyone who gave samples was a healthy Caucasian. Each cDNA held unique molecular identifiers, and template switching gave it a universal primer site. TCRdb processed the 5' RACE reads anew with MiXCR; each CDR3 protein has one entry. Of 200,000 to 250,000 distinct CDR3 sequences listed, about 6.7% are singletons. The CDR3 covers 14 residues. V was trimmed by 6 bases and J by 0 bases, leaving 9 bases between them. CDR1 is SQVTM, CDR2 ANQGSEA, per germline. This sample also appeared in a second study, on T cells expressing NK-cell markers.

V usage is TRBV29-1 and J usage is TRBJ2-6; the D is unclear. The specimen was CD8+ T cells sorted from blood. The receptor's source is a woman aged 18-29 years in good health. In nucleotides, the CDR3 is TGCAGCGTCCTGCCGAGCTCTGGGGCCAACGTCCTGACTTTC. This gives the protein CSVLPSSGANVLTF. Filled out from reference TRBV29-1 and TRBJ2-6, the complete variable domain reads SAVISQKPSRDICQRGTSLTIQCQVDSQVTMMFWYRQQPGQSLTLIATANQGSEATYESGFVIDKFPISRPNLTFSTLTVSNMSPEDSSIYLCSVLPSSGANVLTFGAGSRLTVL.